This is a list of T cell receptor beta chains from one sample in a study of blood T cell repertoires in COVID-19. TCRdb's copy holds only in-frame clones and misses some; the assay was immunoSEQ multiplex PCR. Of more than 300,000 clones listed, roughly 91% are singletons. The sequenced sample was PBMCs or T cells enriched from blood (not recorded which). The receptors here all came from a woman younger than 30 who had recovered from COVID-19. The CDR3 runs from the conserved cysteine through the conserved F or W.

TRBV9	TRBJ2-5	CASSVDRGPETQYF
TRBV14	TRBJ2-5	CASSQERTGGTQYF
TRBV2	TRBJ2-7	CASLSGGSYEQYF
TRBV29-1	TRBJ1-1	CSVAGSWEITEAFF
TRBV3-1/TRBV3-2	TRBJ1-4	CASSRTTATGEKLFF
TRBV11-2	TRBJ2-7	CASSRKPQGASYEQYF
TRBV28	TRBJ1-4	CASSTHPGGLDEKLFF
TRBV7-8	TRBJ1-1	CASSLEGVGTEAFF
TRBV30	TRBJ1-3	CAWWTKGGTGNTIYF
TRBV6-5	TRBJ1-2	CASRLTYYGYTF
TRBV27	TRBJ1-5	CASSFQGAPNQPQHF
TRBV7-2	TRBJ1-6	CASSVPRGPNSPLHF
TRBV5-1	TRBJ2-5	CASRTGDQETQYF
TRBV6-2/TRBV6-3	TRBJ2-4	CASSAPRGVAKNIQYF
TRBV28	TRBJ1-2	CASSALTGANYGYTF
TRBV5-1	TRBJ1-1	CASSLSWSGANTEAFF
TRBV9	TRBJ1-6	CASAMGQGSYNSPLHF
TRBV27	TRBJ1-2	CASSPTGPYGYTF
TRBV28	TRBJ2-5	CASRQKQRGGRETQYF
TRBV4-2	TRBJ2-1	CASSQVLDSVRDNEQFF
TRBV4-2	TRBJ2-1	CASSQERTGEYNEQFF
TRBV7-9	TRBJ2-5	CASSPQILGGKETQYF
TRBV27	TRBJ2-2	CASSFGGGRRLPGELFF
TRBV10-3	TRBJ1-1	CAISNRDRGNTEAFF
TRBV19	TRBJ1-5	CASSIAPRQGIRQPQHF
TRBV9	TRBJ1-2	CASSVAGARYGYTF
TRBV6-5	TRBJ1-1	CASSQGAGERTEAFF
TRBV5-5	TRBJ1-4	CASSLRDKGSGNEKLFF
TRBV25-1	TRBJ2-1	CASSPYSYNEQFF
TRBV9	TRBJ1-3	CASSVAPWGESGNTIYF
TRBV15	TRBJ2-7	CATSIAGQGAHEQYF
TRBV5-1	TRBJ1-5	CASSLVSRGGNQPQHF
TRBV5-1	TRBJ2-5	CASSWSGSGVETQYF
TRBV5-1	TRBJ1-1	CASSFRQGAGEAFF
TRBV4-2	TRBJ2-1	CASSQYGGSSYNEQFF
TRBV2	TRBJ1-2	CASSEWTGEGGYTF
TRBV4-3	TRBJ1-1	CASSQDINRGTEAFF